This entry features one T cell receptor beta chain sequence. These data come from a study of blood T cell repertoires in COVID-19. Germline V lookup: CDR1 SEHNR, CDR2 FQNEAQ (reference sequence). The CDR3 spans 13 residues. V lost 5 bases, J lost 3 bases, and 10 bases lay in between. TCRdb's table, derived via immunoSEQ multiplex PCR, lists solely in-frame clones and lacks some. The table lists about 110,000 clones, about 72% of them singletons. The chain joins TRBV7-9 to TRBJ1-2; maybe TRBD1 (5 bases). Sequencing was carried out using peripheral blood. The origin of this receptor is a woman aged 55-69 years with acute or convalescent COVID-19. The CDR3 DNA reads as TGTGCCAGCAGCCGACAGACCGACTATGGCTACACCTTC. It is translated as CASSRQTDYGYTF.